Shown below are 28 T cell receptor beta chains from a single sample sequenced in a study of blood T cells in healthy people across ages. For the second PCR, which ran for roughly 7 to 11 cycles, a sample-barcoded 5' primer and a J-beta primer mix were used. TCRdb called the 5' RACE reads again in MiXCR, with one record for every CDR3 protein. There are more than 1.4 million distinct CDR3 sequences in the sample; 42% occur only once, and approximately 7.9% lies in the top ten. The source material was blood. The source is a young woman in good health.

The genes are TRBV7-9 and TRBJ1-2, with D maybe TRBD1 (6 bases). Germline V gene data show CDR1 as SEHNR and CDR2 as FQNEAQ (reference sequence). CDR3 size: 16 residues. Trimming pared 5 bases from V and 7 bases from J, leaving 23 bases between. The CDR3 nucleotides are TGTGCCAGCAGCCCCCCGGACAGCAGCCGAGCGGGTGGCTACACCTTC. It is translated as CASSPPDSSRAGGYTF. The variable domain in full, completed from reference TRBV7-9 and TRBJ1-2, reads DTGVSQNPRHKITKRGQNVTFRCDPISEHNRLYWYRQTLGQGPEFLTYFQNEAQLEKSRLLSDRFSAERPKGSFSTLEIQRTEQGDSAMYLCASSPPDSSRAGGYTFGSGTRLTVV.

This clonotype was recorded a few times. The chain has TRBV5-1 and TRBJ1-2; TRBD1 is a possible D gene (5 bases). This CDR3 contains 15 residues. Trimming took 3 bases from V and 4 from J, leaving 16 bases between them. Germline V gene data show CDR1 as SGHRS and CDR2 as YFSETQ. The CDR3 is CASSSEGTPFYGYTF. The CDR3 region has the DNA TGCGCCAGCAGCTCGGAGGGGACGCCGTTCTATGGCTACACCTTC.

J is TRBJ1-2 and V is TRBV5-1; D gene unclear. CDR1 and CDR2 from the germline V gene are SGHRS and YFSETQ. V lost 1 base and J lost 0, with 10 bases in between. CDR3 length equals 15 residues. The CDR3 DNA reads TGCGCCAGCAGCTTGAGACGGGGAGCTAACTATGGCTACACCTTC. As protein: CASSLRRGANYGYTF.

CDR3 bases: TGTGCCAGCAGGTATTACTACGAGCAGTACTTC. Protein sequence: CASRYYYEQYF. The rearrangement uses TRBV2 and TRBJ2-7; D ambiguous. The CDR3 extends over 11 amino acids. Germline-derived CDR1 and CDR2 are SNHLY and FYNNEI. Between the trimmed V and J ends, which lost 6 bases and 3 bases, there was a span of 6 bases.

This clonotype was observed once. An end of the junction does not agree with germline; a read error may underlie this. The V and J genes are TRBV7-6 and TRBJ2-1, with 9 bases lining up with TRBD2. The CDR3 loop spans 13 amino acids. Germline V lookup: CDR1 SGHVS, CDR2 FNYEAQ. The CDR3 DNA reads TGTACCAGCAGCTCTGCGGGGGGGGTTGAGCAGTTCTTC. Its translation is CTSSSAGGVEQFF.

The chain is built from TRBV20-1 and TRBJ2-7, with D maybe TRBD2 (6 bases). Germline V CDR1 and CDR2: DFQATT, SNEGSKA (reference sequence). The CDR3 contains 15 residues. Trimming removed 3 bases from V and 1 base from J, with 16 bases in between. The CDR3 coding sequence is TGCAGTGCTAGTGACCAAAATGCGGGGTCCTACGAGCAGTACTTC. As protein: CSASDQNAGSYEQYF.

In its sample, this clonotype was seen a few times. Here the CDR3 DNA reads TGCGCCAGCAGCTTATTACAAAACAATGAGCAGTACTTC. It specifies CASSLLQNNEQYF. This sequence joins TRBV5-1 and TRBJ2-1; no firm D call. Judging by the DNA end, TRBJ2-7 fits better; the J call may be wrong. The CDR3 runs 13 residues. Germline CDR1 reads SGHRS; CDR2 reads YFSETQ.

The chain carries TRBV27 and TRBJ1-2; no definite D call. The germline gives CDR1 MNHEY, CDR2 SMNVEV (reference sequence). The V and J ends lost 5 bases and 8 bases respectively, with 9 bases between them. This CDR3 comprises 11 residues. This CDR3 is CASSPRGGYTF. CDR3 bases: TGTGCCAGCAGTCCACGTGGGGGCTACACCTTC.

This sequence joins TRBV12-3 or TRBV12-4 and TRBJ1-2; a weak D match, TRBD1 (6 bases). Trimming removed 3 bases from V and 4 bases from J, with 12 bases in between. CDR3 length: 14 amino acids. The CDR3 DNA is TGTGCCAGCAGTTTTGGACAGAGAAGCTATGGCTACACCTTC. Its protein product is CASSFGQRSYGYTF.

This clonotype has a handful of counts. The chain recombines TRBV12-3 or TRBV12-4 with TRBJ2-7, with 12 bases lining up with TRBD2. The CDR3 is made up of 13 amino acids. V shed 8 bases, J shed 2 bases, and the junction held 1 base outside the gene matches. CDR3 nucleotides: TGTGCCAGCGGACTAGCGGGGCCCTACGAGCAGTACTTC. This gives the protein CASGLAGPYEQYF.

This clonotype was counted a single time. The chain joins TRBV12-3 or TRBV12-4 to TRBJ2-2, with TRBD1 matching 8 bases. There are 16 residues in the CDR3. V gave up 5 bases and J gave up 0 bases; unmatched junction bases: 5. This chain's CDR3 is CASSGPGQANTGELFF. The CDR3 DNA follows: TGTGCCAGCAGTGGTCCGGGACAGGCGAACACCGGGGAGCTGTTTTTT.

The V call is TRBV4-1, the J call TRBJ2-3, with D unresolved. Per germline, CDR1 MGHRA and CDR2 YSYEKL. The CDR3 has 14 amino acids. Deletions cut 1 base from V and 2 bases from J, with 7 bases between. The CDR3 is CASSQVSDTDTQYF. In DNA form, the CDR3 reads TGCGCCAGCAGCCAAGTATCAGACACAGATACGCAGTATTTT.

This rearrangement joins TRBV12-3 or TRBV12-4 to TRBJ2-1, with D possibly being TRBD2 (6 bases). The germline V and J ends were trimmed by 3 bases and 4 bases, with 10 bases remaining between them. The CDR3 consists of 14 residues. Written as DNA, the CDR3 is TGTGCCAGCAGTTTGCGGGAAAGGTACAATGAGCAGTTCTTC. Translated: CASSLRERYNEQFF.

This clonotype was seen more than once but under ten times. This sequence joins TRBV12-3 or TRBV12-4 and TRBJ2-1; the D gene is possibly TRBD2 (6 bases). Trimming removed 5 bases from V and 3 bases from J, with 14 bases in between. This CDR3 region has 15 residues. CDR3 in amino acids: CASSPGGKNYNEQFF. CDR3 bases: TGTGCCAGCAGTCCCGGAGGGAAGAACTACAATGAGCAGTTCTTC.

In its sample, this clonotype was seen a few times. J is TRBJ1-1 and V is TRBV2; no firm D call. Germline V lookup: CDR1 SNHLY, CDR2 FYNNEI. CDR3 length equals 13 residues. Trimming pared 2 bases from V and 4 bases from J, leaving 8 bases between. In DNA, the CDR3 is TGTGCCAGCAGTGAATTTTGGGGCACTGAAGCTTTCTTT. Its translation: CASSEFWGTEAFF.

This clonotype turned up a few times. The rearrangement uses TRBV6-2 or TRBV6-3 and TRBJ2-2, with 9 bases matching TRBD2. CDR1 is MNHEY, CDR2 SVGEGT, per germline. CDR3 length equals 15 residues. The V and J ends lost 8 bases and 4 bases, in that order; junction bases with no gene match: 8. CDR3 region: CASGMLAGATGELFF. CDR3 coding DNA: TGTGCCAGCGGGATGTTAGCGGGGGCCACCGGGGAGCTGTTTTTT.

In this sample, this clonotype turned up a few times. The chain carries TRBV7-2 and TRBJ2-5; D perhaps matches TRBD1 (6 bases). Trimming stripped 5 bases from V and 4 bases from J, with 14 bases between. The CDR3 has 14 residues. Germline V gene sequence: CDR1 SGHTA, CDR2 FQGNSA. CDR3 bases: TGTGCCAGCAGCCCGGGACAATATGGAGAGACCCAGTACTTC. Its translation is CASSPGQYGETQYF. Looking up the rest from reference TRBV7-2 and TRBJ2-5 gives the full variable domain: GAGVSQSPSNKVTEKGKDVELRCDPISGHTALYWYRQSLGQGLEFLIYFQGNSAPDKSGLPSDRFSAERTGGSVSTLTIQRTQQEDSAVYLCASSPGQYGETQYFGPGTRLLVL.

To note about this clonotype: The junction shows a germline mismatch at one end, possibly a read error. J is TRBJ2-4 and V is TRBV10-3; maybe TRBD1 (6 bases). The end of the DNA is better explained by TRBJ2-7, so the J call may be wrong. Germline CDR1 ENHRY, CDR2 SYGVKD. This CDR3 region has 12 residues. As DNA, the CDR3 is TGTCCCATCAGGGGACAAACCTACGAGCAGTACTTC. It specifies CPIRGQTYEQYF.

The chain links TRBV7-2 to TRBJ2-1, with TRBD2 matching over 10 bases. Germline values: CDR1 SGHTA, CDR2 FQGNSA. This CDR3 is 15 amino acids long. Trimming cost V 3 bases and J 7 bases; bases outside gene matches: 6. Here the CDR3 DNA reads TGTGCCAGCAGCTTTCTAGCGGGAGTGCTAAATGAGCAGTTCTTC. Translation gives CASSFLAGVLNEQFF.

The chain recombines TRBV7-2 with TRBJ1-6, with a weak D call TRBD1 (6 bases). Trimming removed 1 base at V and 8 bases at J, with 9 bases between. Germline V lookup: CDR1 SGHTA, CDR2 FQGNSA. The CDR3 loop spans 14 amino acids. Here the CDR3 reads CASSLGGADSPLHF. CDR3 in DNA: TGTGCCAGCAGCTTAGGGGGGGCTGATTCACCCCTCCACTTT.

The chain uses TRBV27 and TRBJ2-1, with D unresolved. CDR1 and CDR2 from the germline V gene are MNHEY and SMNVEV (reference sequence). This CDR3 spans 13 amino acids. The CDR3 nucleotides are TGTGTCCCCCGGGTGGGTTCCTACAATGAGCAGTTCTTC. This codes for CVPRVGSYNEQFF.

This clonotype has just a few counts. The rearrangement joins TRBV27 to TRBJ1-1, with no clear D. Germline CDR1 MNHEY, CDR2 SMNVEV (reference sequence). The CDR3 totals 15 residues. Trimming cost V 6 bases and J 4 bases, with 18 bases left between them. Written as DNA, the CDR3 is TGTGCCAGCAGCCGCCTCAGTGTTTCGGTCACTGAAGCTTTCTTT. Translated, it gives CASSRLSVSVTEAFF.

This rearrangement joins TRBV29-1 to TRBJ2-1; TRBD1 matches at 10 bases. Trimming cost V 7 bases and J 4 bases; bases outside gene matches: 4. CDR1 and CDR2 (germline): SQVTM, ANQGSEA. The CDR3 is 13 residues long. The CDR3 spells CSEWTGGYNEQFF. CDR3 DNA: TGCAGCGAATGGACAGGGGGATACAATGAGCAGTTCTTC.

This clonotype has ten or more counts. The rearrangement links TRBV4-1 to TRBJ2-1; no reliable D call. The CDR3 extends over 13 amino acids. Trimming stripped 1 base from V and 6 bases from J, with 7 bases between. Germline CDR1 reads MGHRA; CDR2 reads YSYEKL. CDR3 sequence: CASSQVSPNEQFF. The CDR3 nucleotides are TGCGCCAGCAGCCAAGTTTCCCCCAATGAGCAGTTCTTC.

This clonotype was picked up a small number of times. The gene calls are TRBV4-1 and TRBJ2-4, with unresolved D. Germline V gene lookup returns CDR1 MGHRA and CDR2 YSYEKL. The germline V and J ends were trimmed by 0 bases and 6 bases, with 9 bases remaining between them. CDR3 length: 14 residues. In DNA, the CDR3 is TGCGCCAGCAGCCAAGATGTCCCCGGAAACATTCAGTACTTC. The encoded protein is CASSQDVPGNIQYF.

V and J are TRBV6-5 and TRBJ1-2; TRBD1 aligns across 11 bases. The CDR3 is 17 residues long. In germline, CDR1 is MNHEY, CDR2 SVGAGI. V shed 5 bases, J shed 0 bases, and the junction held 8 bases outside the gene matches. DNA of the CDR3: TGTGCCAGCAGTACCCGAAGGACAGGGGGCCCTAACTATGGCTACACCTTC. This gives the protein CASSTRRTGGPNYGYTF.

This clonotype was counted a single time. The genes are TRBV13 and TRBJ1-2; no clear D. V was pared by 8 bases and J by 5 bases, with 21 bases between. Germline V CDR1 and CDR2: PRHDT, FYEKMQ (reference sequence). The CDR3 runs 15 residues. The CDR3 reads CASEDSSINPYGYTF. The CDR3 coding sequence is TGTGCCAGCGAGGACTCTAGCATTAATCCGTATGGCTACACCTTC.

The CDR3 region has the DNA TGTGCCAGCAGTGAATTAAGCTATACGAACACCGGGGAGCTGTTTTTT. Residues: CASSELSYTNTGELFF. V usage is TRBV6-1 and J usage is TRBJ2-2, with D unresolved. V was cut by 2 bases and J by 0 bases, with 10 bases left in between. CDR3 length: 16 residues. CDR1 and CDR2 from the germline V gene are MNHNS and SASEGT.